The sequence of this TCR beta chain was determined in a study of T-cell reconstitution after alpha-beta-depleted transplantation in children. Trimming took 8 bases from V and 0 from J, leaving 5 bases between them. This CDR3 spans 11 amino acids. In this sample, this clonotype turned up many times. The authors prepared the TCRbeta library with unique molecular identifiers. One entry per CDR3 protein, called by TCRdb with MiXCR from the PCR reads. This sample has approximately 590,000 distinct CDR3 sequences, with about 10% found just once. The origin of this receptor is a human donor who donated a stem cell graft to a child with acute myeloid leukemia. This rearrangement joins TRBV12-3 or TRBV12-4 to TRBJ2-7, with unresolved D. Sample: PBMCs from the stem cell graft donor, taken from the stem cell graft. As DNA, the CDR3 is TGTGCCAGCCTTGGCTCCTACGAGCAGTACTTC. Translating gives CASLGSYEQYF.